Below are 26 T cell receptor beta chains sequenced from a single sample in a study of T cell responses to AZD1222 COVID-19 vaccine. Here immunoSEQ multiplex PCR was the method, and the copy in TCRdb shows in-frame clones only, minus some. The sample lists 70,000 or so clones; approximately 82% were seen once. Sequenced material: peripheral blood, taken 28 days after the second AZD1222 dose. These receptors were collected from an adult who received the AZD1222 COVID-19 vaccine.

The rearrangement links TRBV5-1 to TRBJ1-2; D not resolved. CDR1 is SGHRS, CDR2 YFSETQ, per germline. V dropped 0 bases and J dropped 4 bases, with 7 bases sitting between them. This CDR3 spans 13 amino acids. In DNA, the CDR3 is TGCGCCAGCAGCTTGGACAACGGCTATGGCTACACCTTC. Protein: CASSLDNGYGYTF.

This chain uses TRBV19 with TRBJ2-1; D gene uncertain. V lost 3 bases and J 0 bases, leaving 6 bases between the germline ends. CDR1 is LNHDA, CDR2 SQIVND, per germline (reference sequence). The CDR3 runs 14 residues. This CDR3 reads CASSMSSSYNEQFF. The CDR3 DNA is TGTGCCAGTAGTATGAGTAGCTCCTACAATGAGCAGTTCTTC. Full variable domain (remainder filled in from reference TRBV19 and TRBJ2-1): DGGITQSPKYLFRKEGQNVTLSCEQNLNHDAMYWYRQDPGQGLRLIYYSQIVNDFQKGDIAEGYSVSREKKESFPLTVTSAQKNPTAFYLCASSMSSSYNEQFFGPGTRLTVL.

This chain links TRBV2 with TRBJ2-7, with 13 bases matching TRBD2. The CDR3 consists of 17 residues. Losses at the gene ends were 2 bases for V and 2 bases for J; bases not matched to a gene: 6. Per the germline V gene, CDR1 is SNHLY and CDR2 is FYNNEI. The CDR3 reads CASSETSGRAGPYEQYF. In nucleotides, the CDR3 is TGTGCCAGCAGTGAAACTAGCGGGAGGGCCGGCCCCTACGAGCAGTACTTC.

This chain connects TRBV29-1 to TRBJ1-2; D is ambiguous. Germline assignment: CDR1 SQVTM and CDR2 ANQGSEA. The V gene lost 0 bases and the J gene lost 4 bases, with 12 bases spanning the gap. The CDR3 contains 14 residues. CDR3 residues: CSVEEAGHTYGYTF. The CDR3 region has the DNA TGCAGCGTTGAAGAGGCAGGTCACACCTATGGCTACACCTTC.

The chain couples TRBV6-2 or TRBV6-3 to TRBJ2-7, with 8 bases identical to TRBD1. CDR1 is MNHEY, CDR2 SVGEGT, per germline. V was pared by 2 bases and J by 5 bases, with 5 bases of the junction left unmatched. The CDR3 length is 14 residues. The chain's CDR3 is CASSYQGASDEQYF. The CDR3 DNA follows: TGTGCCAGCAGTTACCAGGGGGCGTCAGACGAGCAGTACTTC.

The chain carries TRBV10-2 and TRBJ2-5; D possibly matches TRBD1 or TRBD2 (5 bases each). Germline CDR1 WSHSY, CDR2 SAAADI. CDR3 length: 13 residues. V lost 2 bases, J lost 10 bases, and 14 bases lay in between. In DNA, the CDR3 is TGCGCCAGCAGTGAGGGGCCCGGGGCCCTCCAGTACTTC. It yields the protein CASSEGPGALQYF.

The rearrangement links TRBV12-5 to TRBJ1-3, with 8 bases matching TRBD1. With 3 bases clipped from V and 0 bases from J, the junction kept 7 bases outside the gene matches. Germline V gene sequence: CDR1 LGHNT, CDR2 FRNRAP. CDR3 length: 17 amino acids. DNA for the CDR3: TGTGCTAGTGGTTTTGGGACAGGTAGCCTCTCTGGAAACACCATATATTTT. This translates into CASGFGTGSLSGNTIYF. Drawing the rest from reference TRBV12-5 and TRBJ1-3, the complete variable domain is DARVTQTPRHKVTEMGQEVTMRCQPILGHNTVFWYRQTMMQGLELLAYFRNRAPLDDSGMPKDRFSAEMPDATLATLKIQPSEPRDSAVYFCASGFGTGSLSGNTIYFGEGSWLTVV.

The CDR3 reads CASSDPTGWGLSGANVLTF. CDR3 nucleotides: TGTGCCAGCAGCGACCCGACAGGGTGGGGCCTCTCCGGGGCCAACGTCCTGACTTTC. The rearrangement links TRBV9 to TRBJ2-6; 7 bases align to TRBD1. The V gene's germline CDR1 is SGDLS and CDR2 YYNGEE. V dropped 3 bases and J dropped 4; count of bases not matched to a gene: 16. The CDR3 has 19 residues.

The CDR3 sequence is CASSSDLPDTQYF. The CDR3 nucleotides are TGTGCCAGCAGCTCAGACTTACCCGATACGCAGTATTTT. The rearrangement links TRBV7-8 to TRBJ2-3, with D uncertain. The CDR3 is 13 residues long. Trimming stripped 4 bases from V and 6 bases from J, with 11 bases between. In germline, CDR1 is SGHVS, CDR2 FQNEAQ.

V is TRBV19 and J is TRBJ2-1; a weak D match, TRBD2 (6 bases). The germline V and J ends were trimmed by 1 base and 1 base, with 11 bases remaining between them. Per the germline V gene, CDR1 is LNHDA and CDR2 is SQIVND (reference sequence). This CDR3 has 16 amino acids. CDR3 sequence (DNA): TGTGCCAGTAGTATAGGGAGGGCGCGGTCCTACAATGAGCAGTTCTTC. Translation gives CASSIGRARSYNEQFF.

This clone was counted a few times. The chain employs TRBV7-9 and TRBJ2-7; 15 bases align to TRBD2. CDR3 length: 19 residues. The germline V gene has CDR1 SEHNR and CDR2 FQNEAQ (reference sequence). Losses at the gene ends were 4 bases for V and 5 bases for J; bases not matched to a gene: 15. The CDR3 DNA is TGTGCCAGCAGCTCCCAGGGTCCCGGGACTAGCGGGGGGTTCCACGAGCAGTACTTC. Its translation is CASSSQGPGTSGGFHEQYF.

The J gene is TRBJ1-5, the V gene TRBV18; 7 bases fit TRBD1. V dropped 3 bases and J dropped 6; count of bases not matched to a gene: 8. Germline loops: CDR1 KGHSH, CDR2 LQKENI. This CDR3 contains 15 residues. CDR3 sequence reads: CASSPTPQGGQPQHF. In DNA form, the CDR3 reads TGTGCCAGCTCACCGACACCTCAGGGGGGTCAGCCCCAGCATTTT.

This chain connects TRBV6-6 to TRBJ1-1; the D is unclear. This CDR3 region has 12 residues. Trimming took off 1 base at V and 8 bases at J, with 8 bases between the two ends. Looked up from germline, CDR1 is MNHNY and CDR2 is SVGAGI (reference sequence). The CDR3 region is CASSYYRNEAFF. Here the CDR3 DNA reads TGTGCCAGCAGTTACTATAGGAACGAAGCTTTCTTT.

The CDR3 DNA reads as TGCAGTGGTAGTAGCGGGAGTTTCCAAGAGACCCAGTACTTC. Protein product: CSGSSGSFQETQYF. The J gene is TRBJ2-5, the V gene TRBV20-1, with 9 bases identical to TRBD2. Germline CDR1 DFQATT, CDR2 SNEGSKA (reference sequence). The CDR3 extends over 14 amino acids. J was trimmed by 1 base and V by 7 bases; bases with no gene match: 7.

In DNA, the CDR3 is TGTGCCAGCCTCCCAGTGGGGACAGCATACGAGCAGTACTTC. The encoded protein is CASLPVGTAYEQYF. V is TRBV2 and J is TRBJ2-7, with 7 nucleotides matching TRBD1. Germline V gene lookup returns CDR1 SNHLY and CDR2 FYNNEI. The CDR3 extends over 14 amino acids. The V segment lost 8 bases and the J segment 4 bases; nucleotides outside the gene matches: 11.

CDR3 sequence (DNA): TGCGCCAGCAGCTTGGAGTCTTACACAGATACGCAGTATTTT. Translated: CASSLESYTDTQYF. V is TRBV5-1 and J is TRBJ2-3; no definite D call. The ends were cut back, 0 bases at V and 2 bases at J, with 7 bases in the middle. The length of the CDR3 is 14 residues. CDR1 and CDR2 (germline): SGHRS, YFSETQ.

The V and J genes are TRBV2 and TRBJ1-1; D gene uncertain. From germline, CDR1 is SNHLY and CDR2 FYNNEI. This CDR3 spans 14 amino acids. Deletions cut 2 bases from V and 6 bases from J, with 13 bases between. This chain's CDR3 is CASSEMGKPAEAFF. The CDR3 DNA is TGTGCCAGCAGTGAAATGGGGAAACCCGCTGAAGCTTTCTTT.

The CDR3 protein is CASSFGGDTIYF. The DNA for the CDR3 is TGCGCCAGCAGCTTTGGGGGGGACACCATATATTTT. The rearrangement uses TRBV5-1 and TRBJ1-3, with D maybe TRBD1 (5 bases). The CDR3 runs 12 residues. V lost 2 bases, J lost 8 bases, and 8 bases lay in between. CDR1 and CDR2 from the germline V gene are SGHRS and YFSETQ.

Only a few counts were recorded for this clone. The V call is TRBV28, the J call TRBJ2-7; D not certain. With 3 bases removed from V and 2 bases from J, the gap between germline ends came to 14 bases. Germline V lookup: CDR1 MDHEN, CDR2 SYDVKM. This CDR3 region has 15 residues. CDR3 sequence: CASSLASLGAYEQYF. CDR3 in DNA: TGTGCCAGCAGTTTGGCCAGCCTTGGGGCCTACGAGCAGTACTTC.

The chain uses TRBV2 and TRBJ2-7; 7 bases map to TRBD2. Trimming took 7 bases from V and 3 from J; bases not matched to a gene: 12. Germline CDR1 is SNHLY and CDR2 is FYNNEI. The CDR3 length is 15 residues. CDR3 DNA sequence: TGTGCCAGCAATCCCCGGGGCGGGAGCCTCTACGAGCAGTACTTC. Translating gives CASNPRGGSLYEQYF. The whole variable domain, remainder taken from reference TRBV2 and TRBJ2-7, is EPEVTQTPSHQVTQMGQEVILRCVPISNHLYFYWYRQILGQKVEFLVSFYNNEISEKSEIFDDQFSVERPDGSNFTLKIRSTKLEDSAMYFCASNPRGGSLYEQYFGPGTRLTVT.

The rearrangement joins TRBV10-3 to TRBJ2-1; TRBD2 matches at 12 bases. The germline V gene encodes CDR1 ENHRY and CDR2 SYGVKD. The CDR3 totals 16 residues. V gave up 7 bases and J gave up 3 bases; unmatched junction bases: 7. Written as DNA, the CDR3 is TGTGCCATCACCCGGACTAGCGGGAAAGGCTACAATGAGCAGTTCTTC. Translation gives CAITRTSGKGYNEQFF.

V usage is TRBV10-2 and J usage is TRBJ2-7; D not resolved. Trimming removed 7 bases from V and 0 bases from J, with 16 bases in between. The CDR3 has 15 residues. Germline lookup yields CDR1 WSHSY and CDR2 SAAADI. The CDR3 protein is CASNVGVASSYEQYF. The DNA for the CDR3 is TGCGCCAGCAATGTCGGAGTAGCCTCCTCCTACGAGCAGTACTTC.

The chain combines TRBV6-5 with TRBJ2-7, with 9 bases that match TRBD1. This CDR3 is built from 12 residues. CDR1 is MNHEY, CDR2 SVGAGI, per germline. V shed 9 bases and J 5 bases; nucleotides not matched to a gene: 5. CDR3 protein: CASRDRVDEQYF. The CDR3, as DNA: TGTGCCAGTAGGGACAGGGTGGACGAGCAGTACTTC.

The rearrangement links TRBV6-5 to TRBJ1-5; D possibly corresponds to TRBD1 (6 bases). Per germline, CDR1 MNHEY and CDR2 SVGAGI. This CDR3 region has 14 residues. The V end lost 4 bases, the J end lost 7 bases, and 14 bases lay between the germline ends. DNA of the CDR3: TGTGCCAGCAGTTTCCGGGACGGGGGCCAGCCCCAGCATTTT. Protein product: CASSFRDGGQPQHF.

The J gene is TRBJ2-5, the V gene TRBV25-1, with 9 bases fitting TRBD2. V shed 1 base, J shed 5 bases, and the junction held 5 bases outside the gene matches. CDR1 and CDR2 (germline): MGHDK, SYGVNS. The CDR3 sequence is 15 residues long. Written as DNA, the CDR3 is TGTGCCAGCAGTGAATTGCGGGAGGGCGGGGAGACCCAGTACTTC. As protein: CASSELREGGETQYF.

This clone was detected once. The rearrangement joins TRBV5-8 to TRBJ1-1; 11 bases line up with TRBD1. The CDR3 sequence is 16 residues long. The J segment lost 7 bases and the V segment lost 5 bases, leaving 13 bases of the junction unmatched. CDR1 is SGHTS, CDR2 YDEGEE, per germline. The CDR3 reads CASRFGTGGDTREAFF. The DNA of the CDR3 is TGTGCCAGCAGATTCGGGACAGGGGGAGATACTCGTGAAGCTTTCTTT.